Following are 2 T cell receptor beta chains from one sample sequenced in a study of blood T cell repertoires in COVID-19. Profiled with immunoSEQ multiplex PCR; TCRdb holds only in-frame clones, not every one. The sample has under 250,000 clones, roughly 85% seen once. Source material: PBMCs or T cells enriched from blood (not recorded which). These receptors all stem from a woman aged 50 to 60 with acute COVID-19.

The chain carries TRBV7-8 and TRBJ2-3, with TRBD2 as a possible D gene (6 bases). The V gene lost 6 bases and the J gene lost 3 bases, with 16 bases spanning the gap. CDR3 length: 15 amino acids. Germline V gene sequence: CDR1 SGHVS, CDR2 FQNEAQ. The chain's CDR3 is CASSPSGLHTDTQYF. CDR3 nucleotide sequence: TGTGCCAGCAGTCCAAGCGGGTTACATACAGATACGCAGTATTTT.

The J gene is TRBJ1-1, the V gene TRBV6-5; a possible D gene is TRBD1 (5 bases). The V end lost 6 bases, the J end lost 6 bases, and 20 bases lay between the germline ends. The CDR3 covers 15 residues. Germline loops: CDR1 MNHEY, CDR2 SVGAGI. The CDR3 DNA reads as TGTGCCAGCAGGGCAGGGAGGGTTGGCTTCGCTGAAGCTTTCTTT. Translating gives CASRAGRVGFAEAFF.